This entry is about one T cell receptor (beta chain). This entry belongs to a study of blood T cell repertoires in COVID-19. In the original processing: Reference gene primer amplification yielded estimated nucleated cell counts. The assay was immunoSEQ multiplex PCR, and TCRdb's table has in-frame clones only and misses some. That table gives V, J and clone size, and the DNA gave D and trimming. The repertoire has under 350,000 clones, roughly 85% of them found once; the top ten carry approximately 10%. The sample was peripheral blood. The clonotype was recovered from a woman between 70 and 85 years old with acute or convalescent COVID-19.

The CDR3, as DNA: TGTGCCATCAGTGACCCGGGGGGCTCCTACAATGAGCAGTTCTTC. This sequence encodes CAISDPGGSYNEQFF. The chain recombines TRBV10-3 with TRBJ2-1; 7 positions match TRBD2. Germline CDR1 and CDR2: ENHRY and SYGVKD. V lost 3 bases and J lost 0; bases outside the gene matches: 2. The CDR3 sequence is 15 residues long.